The 30 T cell receptor beta chains given below trace back to one sample, sequenced in a study of Ad26.COV2.S vaccination and SARS-CoV-2 variants. TCRdb's table, derived via immunoSEQ multiplex PCR, lists solely in-frame clones and lacks some. The sample records hundreds of thousands of clones, about 89% being singletons. Noted treatment: 15 to 20 received Ad26.COV2.S at low or high dose, single or two shots; 5 received placebo; per-sample allocation not given. Collection of samples fell on day 63 after the first vaccine or placebo injection. The sample was peripheral blood, taken in a trial of Ad26.COV2.S vaccine versus placebo. The source is a person between 18 and 65 years old who received the Ad26.COV2.S COVID-19 vaccine or a placebo.

V and J are TRBV27 and TRBJ2-3; 9 bases are a match to TRBD2. The CDR3 contains 16 residues. CDR1 and CDR2 (germline): MNHEY, SMNVEV (reference sequence). Trimming cost V 4 bases and J 7 bases; bases outside gene matches: 12. CDR3 DNA sequence: TGTGCCAGCAGTTCCTCCGGGACGGCGGGGGGGAATACGCAGTATTTT. Residues: CASSSSGTAGGNTQYF.

This sequence joins TRBV6-5 and TRBJ1-2; no reliable D call. Trimming cost V 10 bases and J 4 bases, with 13 bases left between them. The CDR3 spans 12 residues. In germline, CDR1 is MNHEY, CDR2 SVGAGI. The CDR3 DNA reads TGTGCCACGCAGATCGGGCTCTATGGCTACACCTTC. The encoded protein is CATQIGLYGYTF.

The chain couples TRBV6-5 to TRBJ2-1; unclear D gene. Trimming pared 5 bases from V and 4 bases from J, leaving 9 bases between. This CDR3 region has 13 residues. CDR1 is MNHEY, CDR2 SVGAGI, per germline. The CDR3 loop reads CASSRLGYNEQFF. CDR3 sequence (DNA): TGTGCCAGCAGTCGGCTAGGGTACAATGAGCAGTTCTTC.

This clone was seen just once. CDR3 sequence reads: CATSELFGRAGSYEQYF. The CDR3 DNA sequence: TGTGCCACCAGTGAACTCTTTGGCAGGGCGGGATCCTACGAGCAGTACTTC. This chain links TRBV24-1 with TRBJ2-7; possibly TRBD2 for D (6 bases). This CDR3 has 17 amino acids. Germline V gives CDR1 KGHDR, CDR2 SFDVKD. V lost 4 bases and J 1 base, leaving 19 bases between the germline ends.

J is TRBJ1-3 and V is TRBV6-5, with D possibly TRBD1 on 5 matching bases. The CDR3 consists of 13 residues. V was clipped by 6 bases and J by 4 bases, with 10 bases between them. The germline V gene has CDR1 MNHEY and CDR2 SVGAGI. The CDR3 sequence is CASSREKGNTIYF. The DNA of the CDR3 is TGTGCCAGCAGCAGGGAAAAAGGAAACACCATATATTTT.

The J gene is TRBJ1-2, the V gene TRBV7-8; TRBD1 agrees at 8 bases. There are 15 residues in the CDR3. Germline assignment: CDR1 SGHVS and CDR2 FQNEAQ. The V gene end was trimmed by 1 base and the J gene end by 3 bases; junction bases not matched to a gene: 4. As DNA, the CDR3 is TGTGCCAGCAGCTTAGTGCCAGGGGGCGACTATGGCTACACCTTC. This sequence encodes CASSLVPGGDYGYTF.

CDR3 residues: CASSEGGGQPQHF. In nucleotides, the CDR3 is TGTGCCAGCAGTGAAGGGGGTGGTCAGCCCCAGCATTTT. The J gene is TRBJ1-5, the V gene TRBV2, with D uncertain. CDR3 size: 13 residues. From germline, CDR1 is SNHLY and CDR2 FYNNEI. V was clipped by 1 base and J by 6 bases, with 7 bases between them.

Only one count was recorded for this clone. This rearrangement joins TRBV5-1 to TRBJ1-1, with D possibly TRBD1 on 5 matching bases. Per germline, CDR1 SGHRS and CDR2 YFSETQ. The CDR3 is 15 residues long. V was trimmed by 5 bases and J by 4 bases, leaving 18 bases between them. CDR3 bases: TGCGCCAGCAGTCCCACACCAGGGAGGGTCACTGAAGCTTTCTTT. This encodes CASSPTPGRVTEAFF.

This clone was recorded a few times. Other nucleotide sequences from this sample produce the same CDR3. CDR3 sequence (DNA): TGCGCCAGCAGCCAAGACAGGGTAAATTCACCCCTCCACTTT. This codes for CASSQDRVNSPLHF. The chain uses TRBV4-1 and TRBJ1-6; a possible D gene is TRBD1 (5 bases). The CDR3 runs to 14 residues. The germline V and J ends were trimmed by 0 bases and 7 bases, with 7 bases remaining between them. Looked up from germline, CDR1 is MGHRA and CDR2 is YSYEKL.

V is TRBV7-3 and J is TRBJ1-1; possibly TRBD1 for D (6 bases). The germline V gene encodes CDR1 SGHTA and CDR2 FQGTGA. This CDR3 has 13 amino acids. V was trimmed by 4 bases and J by 6 bases, leaving 12 bases between them. In DNA form, the CDR3 reads TGTGCCAGCAGCTCCACAGGGACCTCTGAAGCTTTCTTT. Its translation is CASSSTGTSEAFF. Looking up the rest from reference TRBV7-3 and TRBJ1-1 gives the full variable domain: GAGVSQTPSNKVTEKGKYVELRCDPISGHTALYWYRQSLGQGPEFLIYFQGTGAADDSGLPNDRFFAVRPEGSVSTLKIQRTERGDSAVYLCASSSTGTSEAFFGQGTRLTVV.

V and J are TRBV10-3 and TRBJ1-1, with 7 bases that match TRBD1. The ends lost 4 bases at V and 1 base at J; junction bases unmatched: 6. The germline V gene has CDR1 ENHRY and CDR2 SYGVKD. The CDR3 is made up of 15 amino acids. The CDR3 sequence: CAISGQGVENTEAFF. DNA for the CDR3: TGTGCCATCAGTGGCCAGGGGGTGGAGAACACTGAAGCTTTCTTT.

The V and J genes are TRBV2 and TRBJ2-7; the D gene is possibly TRBD1 (6 bases). Germline CDR1 SNHLY, CDR2 FYNNEI. CDR3 length: 14 amino acids. The V and J ends lost 6 bases and 2 bases respectively, with 14 bases between them. The CDR3 spells CASRQGGSTYEQYF. As DNA, the CDR3 is TGTGCCAGCAGACAAGGGGGTTCTACCTACGAGCAGTACTTC.

The chain employs TRBV27 and TRBJ2-2; D perhaps matches TRBD1 (6 bases). Germline-derived CDR1 and CDR2 are MNHEY and SMNVEV (reference sequence). V was cut by 5 bases and J by 6 bases, with 13 bases left in between. This CDR3 contains 14 residues. CDR3 amino acids: CASSGTGSPGELFF. CDR3 bases: TGTGCCAGCAGTGGTACAGGGTCCCCCGGGGAGCTGTTTTTT.

This chain joins TRBV6-2 or TRBV6-3 and TRBJ2-7; D is unclear. CDR3 length: 13 amino acids. V lost 0 bases to trimming and J lost 5 bases, with 8 bases between them. From germline, CDR1 is MNHEY and CDR2 SVGEGT. The CDR3 DNA is TGTGCCAGCAGTTACTCGGAGTCCCACGAGCAGTACTTC. Its translation: CASSYSESHEQYF.

This rearrangement joins TRBV19 to TRBJ2-1; TRBD2 matches at 7 bases. CDR1 and CDR2 from the germline V gene are LNHDA and SQIVND (reference sequence). After removal of 8 bases from V and 3 bases from J, the junction contained 7 bases not matched to a gene. The CDR3 extends over 14 amino acids. CDR3 DNA: TGTGCCAGTTGGGGGGGACTCGACTACAATGAGCAGTTCTTC. Translation gives CASWGGLDYNEQFF.

J is TRBJ1-2 and V is TRBV7-9; D unclear. The V gene lost 6 bases and the J gene lost 1 base, with 15 bases spanning the gap. The germline V gene has CDR1 SEHNR and CDR2 FQNEAQ (reference sequence). The CDR3 is made up of 15 amino acids. The CDR3 bases are TGTGCCAGCAGTTACGCCCGGGAGGATAACTATGGCTACACCTTC. It encodes CASSYAREDNYGYTF. Based on the CDR3 plus reference TRBV7-9 and TRBJ1-2, the full variable domain is DTGVSQNPRHKITKRGQNVTFRCDPISEHNRLYWYRQTLGQGPEFLTYFQNEAQLEKSRLLSDRFSAERPKGSFSTLEIQRTEQGDSAMYLCASSYAREDNYGYTFGSGTRLTVV.

The gene calls are TRBV12-3 or TRBV12-4 and TRBJ2-7; TRBD1 matches at 7 bases. This CDR3 has 13 residues. V lost 6 bases and J lost 4; bases outside the gene matches: 6. The CDR3 here is CASRLDRRYEQYF. CDR3 sequence (DNA): TGTGCCAGCAGGTTGGACAGGAGATACGAGCAGTACTTC.

V and J are TRBV10-3 and TRBJ1-1, with D possibly TRBD1 on 6 matching bases. The CDR3 consists of 14 residues. The germline V gene encodes CDR1 ENHRY and CDR2 SYGVKD. Trimming left V 3 bases short and J 5 bases short, with 13 bases between. The CDR3 loop reads CAISEGQGRTEAFF. For the CDR3, the DNA is TGTGCCATCAGTGAAGGCCAGGGGAGGACTGAAGCTTTCTTT.

V is TRBV20-1 and J is TRBJ1-4; D not resolved. This CDR3 region has 11 residues. CDR1 DFQATT and CDR2 SNEGSKA come from the germline V gene (reference sequence). Trimming removed 0 bases at V and 14 bases at J, with 10 bases between. The CDR3 DNA sequence: TGCAGTGCTAGAGATGGCGGGAGGCTGTTTTTT. Encoded protein: CSARDGGRLFF.

This clone has a handful of counts. For the CDR3, the DNA is TGTGCCAGCAGCTTAGTCCGGGACGAGCAGTACTTC. Translation gives CASSLVRDEQYF. V is TRBV7-9 and J is TRBJ2-7, with D hard to call. The CDR3 loop spans 12 amino acids. Germline-derived CDR1 and CDR2 are SEHNR and FQNEAQ (reference sequence). V was clipped by 1 base and J by 5 bases, with 6 bases between them.

The chain carries TRBV10-1 and TRBJ2-7; possibly TRBD1 or TRBD2 for D (5 bases each). This CDR3 region has 14 residues. Deletions cut 0 bases from V and 6 bases from J, with 12 bases between. Looked up from germline, CDR1 is WNHNN and CDR2 is SYGVQD (reference sequence). CDR3 in amino acids: CASSESRAGSEQYF. DNA for the CDR3: TGCGCCAGCAGTGAGTCGAGGGCAGGGAGCGAGCAGTACTTC.

There are a few counts of this clone. The chain recombines TRBV7-6 with TRBJ2-7; D perhaps matches TRBD1 (6 bases). V was cut by 3 bases and J by 6 bases, with 15 bases left in between. CDR1 SGHVS and CDR2 FNYEAQ come from the germline V gene. CDR3 length: 14 residues. CDR3 region: CASSLFTGPGEQYF. The CDR3 coding sequence is TGTGCCAGCAGCTTGTTCACAGGGCCCGGCGAGCAGTACTTC.

The chain carries TRBV12-3 or TRBV12-4 and TRBJ2-7; possible D gene TRBD2, 6 bases. The CDR3 has 12 amino acids. Between the trimmed V and J ends, which lost 3 bases and 6 bases, there was a span of 9 bases. CDR3 in DNA: TGTGCCAGCAGTTTCTTGGGGGGCGAGCAGTACTTC. Its translation is CASSFLGGEQYF.

The CDR3 region has the DNA TGTGCCAGCAGCTCCCCCGGAACATCAGTTTTCACAGATACGCAGTATTTT. It encodes CASSSPGTSVFTDTQYF. V and J are TRBV7-9 and TRBJ2-3; D is unresolved. CDR1 is SEHNR, CDR2 FQNEAQ, per germline (reference sequence). The V end was cut by 4 bases, the J end by 2 bases, with 19 bases between. The CDR3 totals 17 residues. The whole variable domain, remainder taken from reference TRBV7-9 and TRBJ2-3, is DTGVSQNPRHKITKRGQNVTFRCDPISEHNRLYWYRQTLGQGPEFLTYFQNEAQLEKSRLLSDRFSAERPKGSFSTLEIQRTEQGDSAMYLCASSSPGTSVFTDTQYFGPGTRLTVL.

The chain couples TRBV2 to TRBJ1-4, with a tentative D call TRBD1 (5 bases). Germline assignment: CDR1 SNHLY and CDR2 FYNNEI. Between the trimmed V and J ends, which lost 3 bases and 10 bases, there was a span of 15 bases. The CDR3 spans 14 residues. The CDR3 reads CASSDLQGVGKLFF. Written as DNA, the CDR3 is TGTGCCAGCAGTGATCTCCAAGGGGTAGGAAAACTGTTTTTT.

The rearrangement joins TRBV7-2 to TRBJ1-1, with 7 bases aligning to TRBD1. Unmatched junction bases numbered 5, after V lost 1 base and J lost 0 bases. Germline V CDR1 and CDR2: SGHTA, FQGNSA. This CDR3 is 16 amino acids long. The DNA for the CDR3 is TGTGCCAGCAGCTTAGGAGGGGGCCGCATGAACACTGAAGCTTTCTTT. Protein product: CASSLGGGRMNTEAFF.

The V gene is TRBV19, the J gene TRBJ2-1; TRBD2 aligns across 7 bases. Germline V gives CDR1 LNHDA, CDR2 SQIVND (reference sequence). The length of the CDR3 is 15 residues. The V segment lost 3 bases and the J segment 8 bases; nucleotides outside the gene matches: 10. The CDR3 here is CASSMPREARYEQFF. In nucleotides, the CDR3 is TGTGCCAGTAGTATGCCCCGGGAGGCCCGCTATGAGCAGTTCTTC. The full variable domain, with the rest looked up from reference TRBV19 and TRBJ2-1, is DGGITQSPKYLFRKEGQNVTLSCEQNLNHDAMYWYRQDPGQGLRLIYYSQIVNDFQKGDIAEGYSVSREKKESFPLTVTSAQKNPTAFYLCASSMPREARYEQFFGPGTRLTVL.

The chain is built from TRBV7-3 and TRBJ2-3; D uncertain. V was shortened by 4 bases and J by 1 base, with 9 bases between the two germline ends. In germline, CDR1 is SGHTA, CDR2 FQGTGA. This CDR3 has 14 residues. CDR3 amino acids: CASSSGQGTDTQYF. The CDR3, as DNA: TGTGCCAGCAGCTCCGGGCAGGGCACAGATACGCAGTATTTT.

As concerns this clone: Other DNA sequences of this sample code for an identical CDR3. J is TRBJ2-5 and V is TRBV5-1, with unresolved D. This CDR3 is built from 11 residues. Trimming took off 3 bases at V and 2 bases at J, with 2 bases between the two ends. Germline loops: CDR1 SGHRS, CDR2 YFSETQ. CDR3 amino acids: CASSSQETQYF. The CDR3 DNA sequence: TGCGCCAGCAGCTCTCAAGAGACCCAGTACTTC.

About this clone itself: The sample carries other DNA sequences with the same CDR3. The V gene is TRBV19, the J gene TRBJ1-2; 8 bases are shared with TRBD1. Per germline, CDR1 LNHDA and CDR2 SQIVND (reference sequence). The length of the CDR3 is 12 residues. V lost 4 bases to trimming and J lost 6 bases; unmatched junction nucleotides: 1. The CDR3 nucleotides are TGTGCCAGTAGTAACAGGGGGGATGGCTACACCTTC. Its translation is CASSNRGDGYTF.